A selection of T cell receptor beta chains follows, all from one sample in a study of blood T cell repertoires in COVID-19. Sequencing was performed with immunoSEQ multiplex PCR; in TCRdb, only in-frame clones are kept and a portion is missing. This table holds over 250,000 clones, around 90% found once. The material sequenced was PBMCs or T cells enriched from blood (not recorded which). Receptors originate from a woman aged 25 to 45 who had recovered from COVID-19. The conserved cysteine and the conserved F or W are not part of the CDR3 here. The order of the fields is V gene, J gene, CDR3 protein.

TRBV7-9	TRBJ1-2	ASSLKGGQGGGYT
TRBV28	TRBJ1-1	ASSRPGASGLAF
TRBV5-1	TRBJ1-1	ASSIDRHTEAF
TRBV19	TRBJ2-7	ASSIANRGPYEQY
TRBV6-1	TRBJ2-5	ASSETAGGGETQY
TRBV3-1/TRBV3-2	TRBJ1-5	ASSQVAGVNQPQH
TRBV12-3/TRBV12-4	TRBJ2-1	ASSSQASGEQF
TRBV10-3	TRBJ1-2	AISSGDRGAGYT
TRBV6-6	TRBJ1-6	ASGQDSSNSPLH
TRBV19	TRBJ1-5	ASSPRDSRRNQPQH
TRBV4-1	TRBJ2-2	ASSQEYQVTGELF
TRBV5-1	TRBJ2-5	ASSLDRGQETQY
TRBV4-1	TRBJ2-5	ASSPSRTGQETQY
TRBV18	TRBJ1-1	ASSLTGAGEGTEAF
TRBV6-5	TRBJ1-5	ASSSGEGQPQH
TRBV7-2	TRBJ2-1	ASSLLWGAGSLDNEQF
TRBV19	TRBJ2-4	ASSRDSLAKNIQY
TRBV12-3/TRBV12-4	TRBJ2-2	ASTDRVTGELF
TRBV7-9	TRBJ1-1	ASSKQGSKGEAF
TRBV7-2	TRBJ1-2	ASSLWDMANYGYT